This passage covers 24 T cell receptor beta chains from one sample sequenced in a study of control samples from healthy donors and cancer patients. Repertoires were generated with immunoSEQ multiplex PCR, while TCRdb's copy carries only in-frame clones and drops some. Among 90,000 to 100,000 clones listed, 75% to 85% were seen once. Sequencing input: blood. These receptors all come from a woman in her 30s in good health.

The rearrangement links TRBV5-1 to TRBJ2-2, with no clear D. Germline-derived CDR1 and CDR2 are SGHRS and YFSETQ. V lost 1 base and J 1 base, leaving 11 bases between the germline ends. The CDR3 is made up of 16 amino acids. The CDR3 DNA sequence: TGCGCCAGCAGCTTGCTGGTTACCCTGAACACCGGGGAGCTGTTTTTT. Amino acids: CASSLLVTLNTGELFF. The whole variable domain, filled in from reference TRBV5-1 and TRBJ2-2, reads KAGVTQTPRYLIKTRGQQVTLSCSPISGHRSVSWYQQTPGQGLQFLFEYFSETQRNKGNFPGRFSGRQFSNSRSEMNVSTLELGDSALYLCASSLLVTLNTGELFFGEGSRLTVL.

This clone has just a few counts. The chain uses TRBV4-3 and TRBJ2-1; perhaps D is TRBD1 or TRBD2 (6 bases each). Germline V gene data show CDR1 as LGHNA and CDR2 as YSLEER. This CDR3 region has 15 residues. V lost 4 bases, J lost 3 bases, and 13 bases lay in between. Written as DNA, the CDR3 is TGCGCCAGCAGCCGCGGAGGGGGGAGCTACAATGAGCAGTTCTTC. Translating gives CASSRGGGSYNEQFF.

The chain combines TRBV7-2 with TRBJ1-4; D gene ambiguous. Trimming left V 5 bases short and J 0 bases short, with 10 bases between. The CDR3 has 15 amino acids. Germline V gene data show CDR1 as SGHTA and CDR2 as FQGNSA. The DNA for the CDR3 is TGTGCCAGCAGCCCTGGGGATTCAACTAATGAAAAACTGTTTTTT. Translated, it gives CASSPGDSTNEKLFF.

V usage is TRBV5-1 and J usage is TRBJ1-2, with D unresolved. Germline CDR1 and CDR2: SGHRS and YFSETQ. Trimming shortened V by 0 bases and J by 0 bases, and 12 bases separated the two germline ends. CDR3 size: 16 residues. Here the CDR3 DNA reads TGCGCCAGCAGCTTGGCAGGCGATATAGCTAACTATGGCTACACCTTC. It yields the protein CASSLAGDIANYGYTF. The entire variable domain, with the rest obtained from reference TRBV5-1 and TRBJ1-2, is as follows: KAGVTQTPRYLIKTRGQQVTLSCSPISGHRSVSWYQQTPGQGLQFLFEYFSETQRNKGNFPGRFSGRQFSNSRSEMNVSTLELGDSALYLCASSLAGDIANYGYTFGSGTRLTVV.

The J gene is TRBJ1-6, the V gene TRBV5-4, with D possibly being TRBD1 (6 bases). Trimming cost V 2 bases and J 9 bases, with 12 bases left between them. The V gene's germline CDR1 is SGHNT and CDR2 YYREEE (reference sequence). CDR3 length: 14 residues. The CDR3 DNA reads TGTGCCAGCAGCTTACCACAGGGAAGTTCACCCCTCCACTTT. Protein: CASSLPQGSSPLHF.

The gene calls are TRBV6-5 and TRBJ2-7; the match to TRBD2 covers 9 bases. Germline CDR1 and CDR2: MNHEY and SVGAGI. V was pared by 7 bases and J by 0 bases, with 4 bases of the junction left unmatched. CDR3 length: 14 amino acids. The CDR3 here is CASKRGAGSYEQYF. CDR3 sequence (DNA): TGTGCCAGCAAGCGGGGGGCCGGCTCCTACGAGCAGTACTTC.

V gene TRBV27 combines with J gene TRBJ2-4; no firm D call. The CDR3 is 15 amino acids. Trimming cost V 2 bases and J 1 base, with 9 bases left between them. Looked up from germline, CDR1 is MNHEY and CDR2 is SMNVEV (reference sequence). In DNA, the CDR3 is TGTGCCAGCAGTTTAGGGGTAGGGGCCAAAAACATTCAGTACTTC. Its translation is CASSLGVGAKNIQYF.

This clone was counted only a few times. This chain uses TRBV14 with TRBJ1-6; 7 nucleotides match TRBD1. In germline, CDR1 is SGHDN, CDR2 FVKESK. The CDR3 has 17 amino acids. With 4 bases clipped from V and 8 bases from J, the junction kept 14 bases outside the gene matches. The CDR3 here is CASSLIAGGGGHSPLHF. The CDR3 DNA reads TGTGCCAGCAGCCTAATCGCAGGGGGAGGAGGCCATTCACCCCTCCACTTT.

The chain carries TRBV12-5 and TRBJ2-1, with 8 nucleotides matching TRBD1. V gave up 0 bases and J gave up 3 bases; unmatched junction bases: 13. The V gene's germline CDR1 is LGHNT and CDR2 FRNRAP. The CDR3 loop spans 19 amino acids. In DNA, the CDR3 is TGTGCTAGTGGTTTGGTCAGGTTAGGCAGGGGGCAGGTCTACAATGAGCAGTTCTTC. Amino acid sequence: CASGLVRLGRGQVYNEQFF.

The rearrangement uses TRBV29-1 and TRBJ1-1, with D perhaps matching TRBD1 (5 bases). The germline V and J ends were trimmed by 4 bases and 0 bases, with 12 bases remaining between them. The CDR3 is 14 amino acids. The V gene's germline CDR1 is SQVTM and CDR2 ANQGSEA. CDR3 in amino acids: CSVVRGGVNTEAFF. The CDR3 DNA follows: TGCAGCGTTGTAAGGGGAGGAGTGAACACTGAAGCTTTCTTT.

The chain is built from TRBV3-1 (or the pseudogene TRBV3-2) and TRBJ1-2, with D unresolved. The V end lost 1 base, the J end lost 1 base, and 7 bases lay between the germline ends. The CDR3 covers 14 residues. Per the germline V gene, CDR1 is LGHDT and CDR2 is YNNKEL (reference sequence). The CDR3 sequence: CASSQAPDNYGYTF. The DNA of the CDR3 is TGTGCCAGCAGCCAAGCCCCAGATAACTATGGCTACACCTTC.

This clone was observed a few times. This sequence joins TRBV4-1 and TRBJ1-4; weak D call: TRBD1 (6 bases). CDR1 and CDR2 from the germline V gene are MGHRA and YSYEKL. This CDR3 has 17 residues. Trimming took 0 bases from V and 0 from J, leaving 11 bases between them. This chain's CDR3 is CASSQDLAGATNEKLFF. For the CDR3, the DNA is TGCGCCAGCAGCCAAGATCTGGCAGGGGCAACTAATGAAAAACTGTTTTTT.

The V call is TRBV19, the J call TRBJ1-1; D unclear. Trimming removed 3 bases from V and 1 base from J, with 12 bases in between. CDR1 and CDR2 (germline): LNHDA, SQIVND (reference sequence). The CDR3 spans 15 residues. CDR3 protein: CASSIRTSRNTEAFF. DNA of the CDR3: TGTGCCAGTAGTATTAGAACCAGCCGGAACACTGAAGCTTTCTTT.

This clone was seen just once. This sequence joins TRBV19 and TRBJ2-5, with D unresolved. Trimming left V 5 bases short and J 1 base short, with 8 bases between. The CDR3 sequence is 13 residues long. Per germline, CDR1 LNHDA and CDR2 SQIVND (reference sequence). This CDR3 is CASSGDFQETQYF. CDR3 nucleotides: TGTGCCAGTAGTGGGGATTTCCAAGAGACCCAGTACTTC. The entire variable domain, with the rest obtained from reference TRBV19 and TRBJ2-5, is as follows: DGGITQSPKYLFRKEGQNVTLSCEQNLNHDAMYWYRQDPGQGLRLIYYSQIVNDFQKGDIAEGYSVSREKKESFPLTVTSAQKNPTAFYLCASSGDFQETQYFGPGTRLLVL.

This clone was counted a single time. This sequence joins TRBV10-3 and TRBJ2-3; tentative D call: TRBD2 (5 bases). CDR1 ENHRY and CDR2 SYGVKD come from the germline V gene. Trimming removed 6 bases from V and 2 bases from J, with 9 bases in between. The CDR3 loop spans 13 amino acids. CDR3 DNA sequence: TGTGCCATCAGGAGCGGACTCACAGATACGCAGTATTTT. Protein product: CAIRSGLTDTQYF.

The V and J genes are TRBV13 and TRBJ1-2; D is unclear. V was cut by 0 bases and J by 2 bases, with 4 bases left in between. The CDR3 runs 13 residues. The germline CDR1 and CDR2 sequences are PRHDT and FYEKMQ (reference sequence). The CDR3 protein is CASSLGQNYGYTF. DNA of the CDR3: TGTGCCAGCAGCTTAGGGCAGAACTATGGCTACACCTTC.

This clone has only a few counts. The chain has TRBV4-1 and TRBJ2-5, with D maybe TRBD2 (6 bases). Trimming stripped 4 bases from V and 5 bases from J, with 23 bases between. Germline CDR1 reads MGHRA; CDR2 reads YSYEKL. This CDR3 has 17 amino acids. CDR3: CASSPLLKANGRETQYF. CDR3 DNA sequence: TGCGCCAGCAGCCCCTTGCTCAAGGCCAATGGGAGGGAGACCCAGTACTTC.

The chain combines TRBV19 with TRBJ1-4; D is perhaps TRBD1 (5 bases). The V gene's germline CDR1 is LNHDA and CDR2 SQIVND (reference sequence). This CDR3 has 18 amino acids. The V and J ends lost 7 bases and 0 bases respectively, with 21 bases between them. CDR3 in amino acids: CASTRRGNPHTTNEKLFF. CDR3 DNA sequence: TGTGCCAGTACTCGGCGGGGGAACCCACATACAACTAATGAAAAACTGTTTTTT.

V is TRBV5-6 and J is TRBJ2-2; weak D call: TRBD1 (7 bases). The germline V and J ends were trimmed by 0 bases and 5 bases, with 14 bases remaining between them. Germline lookup yields CDR1 SGHDT and CDR2 YYEEEE. The CDR3 is 16 amino acids. CDR3 DNA: TGTGCCAGCAGCTTGGAACTGACAGGGAGGACCGGGGAGCTGTTTTTT. It encodes CASSLELTGRTGELFF.

This chain connects TRBV12-5 to TRBJ2-3; 11 nucleotides agree with TRBD2. This CDR3 is 16 amino acids long. Germline V gives CDR1 LGHNT, CDR2 FRNRAP. V trimming: 6 bases; J trimming: 5 bases; junction bases outside the gene matches: 10. CDR3 loop: CASGRPSGGRGDTQYF. DNA of the CDR3: TGTGCTAGTGGCAGACCTAGCGGGGGGCGTGGAGATACGCAGTATTTT.

CDR3 in DNA: TGCGCCAGCCGAACTAATGAAAAACTGTTTTTT. Translation: CASRTNEKLFF. The chain links TRBV5-1 to TRBJ1-4; D gene unclear. Trimming pared 7 bases from V and 1 base from J, leaving 2 bases between. Germline V gives CDR1 SGHRS, CDR2 YFSETQ. The CDR3 is made up of 11 amino acids.

The chain combines TRBV5-1 with TRBJ1-1, with D maybe TRBD1 (5 bases). The CDR3 length is 15 residues. The V end was cut by 4 bases, the J end by 5 bases, with 18 bases between. From germline, CDR1 is SGHRS and CDR2 YFSETQ. CDR3 region: CASSPQGSFGTEAFF. Written as DNA, the CDR3 is TGCGCCAGCAGCCCCCAGGGTTCGTTTGGGACTGAAGCTTTCTTT.

This clone came up many times. The CDR3 DNA is TGTGCCATCAGTGAGGACAGTCTCTCTGGCTACACCTTC. Protein: CAISEDSLSGYTF. The chain has TRBV10-3 and TRBJ1-2; D is perhaps TRBD1 (5 bases). Germline loops: CDR1 ENHRY, CDR2 SYGVKD. V lost 2 bases, J lost 7 bases, and 11 bases lay in between. The CDR3 sequence is 13 residues long.

In the case of this clone: The junction shows a germline mismatch at one end, possibly a read error. The chain is built from TRBV10-3 and TRBJ2-5, with 8 nucleotides matching TRBD1. From germline, CDR1 is ENHRY and CDR2 SYGVKD. CDR3 length equals 13 residues. The CDR3 nucleotides are TGTGCAATCAGGGGGCTAGGCGGAGAGACCCAGTACTTC. It translates to CAIRGLGGETQYF.